Following are 14 T cell receptor beta chains from one sample sequenced in a study of shared clonotypes between healthy human individuals. The method was immunoSEQ multiplex PCR; TCRdb's version includes in-frame clones alone and lacks a portion of them. Here the sample spans 900,000 to 1,200,000 clones, 78% being singletons. What was sequenced was memory CD4+ T cells from PBMCs. Stated subset: CD45RA-negative fraction. The origin of the receptors is a man younger than 30 in good health. Some clones in this sample may be carry-over from other donors' samples.

A note on this clone: Other DNA variants within this sample encode the same CDR3. The chain recombines TRBV4-1 with TRBJ2-5, with D possibly TRBD2 on 6 matching bases. The CDR3 covers 14 residues. V dropped 0 bases and J dropped 2 bases, with 7 bases sitting between them. In germline, CDR1 is MGHRA, CDR2 YSYEKL. CDR3 residues: CASSQEGGQETQYF. DNA of the CDR3: TGCGCCAGCAGCCAAGAGGGGGGACAAGAGACCCAGTACTTC.

The chain carries TRBV7-9 and TRBJ2-3; D might be TRBD2 (6 bases). This CDR3 is 11 amino acids long. Looked up from germline, CDR1 is SEHNR and CDR2 is FQNEAQ (reference sequence). The V end lost 8 bases, the J end lost 4 bases, and 7 bases lay between the germline ends. The CDR3: CASGGADTQYF. The DNA for the CDR3 is TGTGCCAGCGGAGGGGCAGATACGCAGTATTTT.

This chain joins TRBV28 and TRBJ1-1; D not resolved. Per germline, CDR1 MDHEN and CDR2 SYDVKM. CDR3 length: 12 residues. The V end lost 5 bases, the J end lost 8 bases, and 12 bases lay between the germline ends. The CDR3 nucleotides read TGTGCCAGCAGTCCCCAAACTAGGGAAGCTTTCTTT. Residues: CASSPQTREAFF. The whole variable domain, filled in from reference TRBV28 and TRBJ1-1, reads DVKVTQSSRYLVKRTGEKVFLECVQDMDHENMFWYRQDPGLGLRLIYFSYDVKMKEKGDIPEGYSVSREKKERFSLILESASTNQTSMYLCASSPQTREAFFGQGTRLTVV.

The chain combines TRBV7-3 with TRBJ1-5; D perhaps matches TRBD1 (6 bases). The CDR3 has 16 amino acids. The V end lost 2 bases, the J end lost 3 bases, and 14 bases lay between the germline ends. Germline V CDR1 and CDR2: SGHTA, FQGTGA. CDR3 sequence reads: CASSLRPDRNNQPQHF. In DNA form, the CDR3 reads TGTGCCAGCAGCTTACGGCCGGACAGAAACAATCAGCCCCAGCATTTT.

V usage is TRBV9 and J usage is TRBJ1-2; D is perhaps TRBD1 (5 bases). This CDR3 is 12 amino acids long. Germline CDR1 and CDR2: SGDLS and YYNGEE. The V end lost 4 bases, the J end lost 8 bases, and 12 bases lay between the germline ends. The CDR3 protein is CASSLRGQGYTF. The CDR3 region has the DNA TGTGCCAGCAGCTTGCGGGGCCAGGGCTACACCTTC.

In its sample, this clone was seen a few times. The rearrangement links TRBV21-1 to TRBJ2-5; the table's D gene call, TRBD1, was not cross checked with the DNA. TRBV21-1 is described as a pseudogene. CDR3 length: 14 amino acids. The CDR3 sequence is CASSKRGRRETQYF. The CDR3 DNA sequence: TGTGCCAGCAGCAAAAGGGGGCGCCGAGAGACCCAGTACTTC.

The chain couples TRBV5-6 to TRBJ1-2, with 7 bases aligning to TRBD1. J gave up 3 bases and V 5 bases, and 7 bases lay outside the gene matches. Germline V CDR1 and CDR2: SGHDT, YYEEEE. The CDR3 loop spans 14 amino acids. The DNA of the CDR3 is TGTGCCAGCAGGCCCCGGGACAGTTACTATGGCTACACCTTC. Residues: CASRPRDSYYGYTF.

Concerning this clone itself: With a much larger clone just one base away, this may be a read error. The rearrangement uses TRBV27 and TRBJ1-2; TRBD1 might be the D (5 bases). The CDR3 contains 17 residues. Per germline, CDR1 MNHEY and CDR2 SMNVEV (reference sequence). Trimming pared 3 bases from V and 5 bases from J, leaving 22 bases between. CDR3 bases: TGTGCCAGCAGTTTTGAATTGAGGGGTTTACCTACTTATGGCTACACCTTC. Its translation is CASSFELRGLPTYGYTF.

The V and J genes are TRBV28 and TRBJ2-7, with D possibly matching TRBD1 (6 bases). This CDR3 is built from 12 residues. With 6 bases removed from V and 5 bases from J, the gap between germline ends came to 11 bases. Per the germline V gene, CDR1 is MDHEN and CDR2 is SYDVKM. The CDR3 DNA reads TGTGCCAGCAGCACAGGGACCCACGAGCAGTACTTC. Protein sequence: CASSTGTHEQYF.

This clone has a handful of counts. The chain uses TRBV7-2 and TRBJ2-5; 7 nucleotides line up with TRBD1. Germline V gene sequence: CDR1 SGHTA, CDR2 FQGNSA. The CDR3 contains 16 residues. V trimming: 5 bases; J trimming: 2 bases; junction bases outside the gene matches: 11. As DNA, the CDR3 is TGTGCCAGCAGCACCACAGGGGTGGGGCCTCAAGAGACCCAGTACTTC. Protein product: CASSTTGVGPQETQYF.

The gene calls are TRBV4-2 and TRBJ2-1; TRBD2 agrees at 13 bases. The V segment lost 5 bases and the J segment 1 base; nucleotides outside the gene matches: 2. Germline CDR1 is LGHNA and CDR2 is YNFKEQ. The CDR3 runs 16 residues. The CDR3, as DNA: TGTGCCAGCAGCACTAGCGGGAGGGCTTCCTACAATGAGCAGTTCTTC. It specifies CASSTSGRASYNEQFF.

The rearrangement joins TRBV10-3 to TRBJ2-3; 13 bases are a match to TRBD2. CDR3 size: 17 residues. The trim removed 5 bases at V and 3 bases at J, leaving 8 bases unmatched. CDR1 is ENHRY, CDR2 SYGVKD, per germline. As DNA, the CDR3 is TGTGCCATCAGTAACGGACTAGCGGGAGATGGAACAGATACGCAGTATTTT. Its translation is CAISNGLAGDGTDTQYF.

The V gene is TRBV29-1, the J gene TRBJ2-7; D ambiguous. V lost 4 bases and J 6 bases, leaving 19 bases between the germline ends. The germline CDR1 and CDR2 sequences are SQVTM and ANQGSEA. The CDR3 loop spans 14 amino acids. CDR3 DNA sequence: TGCAGCGTTGGGTGGGCGGTCCCCCACCTCGAGCAGTACTTC. It codes for CSVGWAVPHLEQYF.

V and J are TRBV6-5 and TRBJ2-1; D uncertain. Germline assignment: CDR1 MNHEY and CDR2 SVGAGI. The CDR3 spans 11 residues. The V end was cut by 1 base, the J end by 9 bases, with 4 bases between. The CDR3 sequence: CASSYYSEQFF. The CDR3 DNA reads TGTGCCAGCAGTTACTATAGTGAGCAGTTCTTC.